The rows below give T cell receptor beta chains drawn from one sample of a study of beta chain features in type 1 diabetes. Sequencing used immunoSEQ multiplex PCR; TCRdb keeps in-frame clones, though not all of them. Here the sample spans roughly 170,000 clones, 13% being singletons. The sequenced material came from central memory CD4+ T cells from blood. The receptor set was obtained from a woman younger than 35 in good health. CDR3s include the opening cysteine and the closing phenylalanine or tryptophan. Fields, in order: V gene, CDR3 length, D gene, J gene, clone size, CDR3 protein, CDR3 DNA. A D gene is named only where the DNA matches it firmly. The size field is filled for only some rows; it gives once, few, many or a size class.

V: TRBV18; length: 15; D: NA; J: TRBJ2-7; size: NA; CDR3: CASSAPGHNSYEQYF; DNA: TGTGCCAGCTCAGCACCCGGACATAACTCCTACGAGCAGTACTTC
V: TRBV28; length: 16; D: TRBD2; J: TRBJ2-1; size: few; CDR3: CASSLSGASGHNEQFF; DNA: TGTGCCAGCAGTTTATCAGGGGCTAGCGGGCACAATGAGCAGTTCTTC
V: TRBV2; length: 15; D: TRBD1; J: TRBJ1-5; size: few; CDR3: CASSGQGSSNQPQHF; DNA: TGTGCCAGCAGCGGACAGGGTTCGAGCAATCAGCCCCAGCATTTT
V: TRBV6-5; length: 14; D: TRBD2; J: TRBJ2-3; size: NA; CDR3: CAISTSGRADTQYF; DNA: TGTGCCATCAGCACTAGCGGGAGGGCAGATACGCAGTATTTT
V: TRBV5-1; length: 12; D: NA; J: TRBJ1-2; size: NA; CDR3: CASSSETSRYTF; DNA: TGCGCCAGCAGCTCGGAGACCAGTAGGTACACCTTC
V: TRBV6-6; length: 13; D: TRBD1; J: TRBJ2-7; size: NA; CDR3: CASSYSTGGEQYF; DNA: TGTGCCAGCAGTTACTCCACAGGGGGCGAGCAGTACTTC
V: TRBV18; length: 15; D: NA; J: TRBJ2-5; size: NA; CDR3: CASSPRTANQETQYF; DNA: TGTGCCAGCTCACCCAGGACAGCCAACCAAGAGACCCAGTACTTC
V: TRBV7-9; length: 14; D: TRBD1; J: TRBJ2-7; size: NA; CDR3: CASRVGQGPYEQYF; DNA: TGTGCCAGCAGGGTGGGACAGGGACCCTACGAGCAGTACTTC
V: TRBV5-1; length: 12; D: NA; J: TRBJ2-1; size: NA; CDR3: CASSFMRNEQFF; DNA: TGCGCCAGCAGCTTTATGAGAAATGAGCAGTTCTTC
V: TRBV7-9; length: 14; D: TRBD2; J: TRBJ2-5; size: NA; CDR3: CASRYGTGGETQYF; DNA: TGTGCCAGCAGATACGGGACGGGAGGAGAGACCCAGTACTTC
V: TRBV30; length: 15; D: TRBD1; J: TRBJ1-2; size: few; CDR3: CAWSPPGQTNYGYTF; DNA: TGTGCCTGGAGTCCACCGGGACAGACTAACTATGGCTACACCTTC
V: TRBV5-1; length: 14; D: TRBD1; J: TRBJ1-2; size: many; CDR3: CASSLGQGAGGYTF; DNA: TGCGCCAGCAGCTTGGGACAGGGGGCTGGTGGCTACACCTTC
V: TRBV7-3; length: 11; D: NA; J: TRBJ1-2; size: NA; CDR3: CASSAGYGYTF; DNA: TGTGCCAGCAGCGCGGGCTATGGCTACACCTTC
V: TRBV30; length: 13; D: NA; J: TRBJ1-5; size: NA; CDR3: CAAGRGTNQPQHF; DNA: TGTGCCGCCGGAAGGGGGACCAATCAGCCCCAGCATTTT
V: TRBV4-2; length: 18; D: TRBD2; J: TRBJ2-5; size: NA; CDR3: CASSQREGRIAGKETQYF; DNA: TGTGCCAGCAGCCAAAGGGAGGGTAGGATTGCGGGTAAAGAGACCCAGTACTTC
V: TRBV27; length: 15; D: TRBD1; J: TRBJ2-2; size: NA; CDR3: CASRERQGNTGELFF; DNA: TGTGCCAGCCGCGAACGACAGGGCAACACCGGGGAGCTGTTTTTT
V: TRBV7-2; length: 18; D: NA; J: TRBJ1-5; size: NA; CDR3: CASSLKGKTTTSNQPQHF; DNA: TGTGCCAGCAGCCTCAAGGGGAAGACAACCACTAGCAATCAGCCCCAGCATTTT
V: TRBV29-1; length: 13; D: NA; J: TRBJ2-7; size: few; CDR3: CSVARQDSYEQYF; DNA: TGCAGCGTTGCGAGGCAAGACTCCTACGAGCAGTACTTC
V: TRBV28; length: 16; D: TRBD2; J: TRBJ2-3; size: NA; CDR3: CATPCLAGGGPDTQYF; DNA: TGTGCCACCCCATGCCTAGCGGGAGGGGGCCCAGATACGCAGTATTTT
V: TRBV5-1; length: 16; D: NA; J: TRBJ1-4; size: NA; CDR3: CASSLASQGPNEKLFF; DNA: TGCGCCAGCAGCTTGGCGTCGCAGGGGCCTAATGAAAAACTGTTTTTT
V: TRBV30; length: 14; D: NA; J: TRBJ2-1; size: few; CDR3: CAWSALGGRNEQFF; DNA: TGTGCCTGGAGTGCCCTGGGGGGGCGCAATGAGCAGTTCTTC
V: TRBV5-4; length: 20; D: TRBD1; J: TRBJ1-1; size: NA; CDR3: CASSLRSLRVETGADTEAFF; DNA: TGTGCCAGCAGCTTAAGGTCGCTTCGGGTAGAGACAGGGGCGGACACTGAAGCTTTCTTT
V: TRBV5-1; length: 15; D: NA; J: TRBJ2-1; size: NA; CDR3: CASSLGRDSGNEQFF; DNA: TGCGCCAGCAGCTTGGGACGGGATTCGGGCAATGAGCAGTTCTTC
V: TRBV7-9; length: 13; D: NA; J: TRBJ1-1; size: NA; CDR3: CASSPDFQSEAFF; DNA: TGTGCCAGCAGCCCCGACTTTCAAAGTGAAGCTTTCTTT
V: TRBV30; length: 15; D: NA; J: TRBJ2-1; size: NA; CDR3: CAWRRRRALYNEQFF; DNA: TGTGCCTGGAGGAGGAGGAGGGCCCTCTACAATGAGCAGTTCTTC
V: TRBV25-1; length: 14; D: NA; J: TRBJ2-5; size: few; CDR3: CASSGREDQETQYF; DNA: TGTGCCAGCAGTGGGAGGGAGGACCAAGAGACCCAGTACTTC
V: TRBV4-3; length: 16; D: TRBD1; J: TRBJ2-1; size: few; CDR3: CASSQTAGGAWNEQFF; DNA: TGCGCCAGCAGCCAAACGGCAGGGGGCGCCTGGAATGAGCAGTTCTTC
V: TRBV2; length: 12; D: NA; J: TRBJ2-7; size: NA; CDR3: CASSGQNYEQYF; DNA: TGTGCCAGCAGTGGACAGAACTACGAGCAGTACTTC
V: TRBV7-9; length: 12; D: NA; J: TRBJ1-4; size: many; CDR3: CASSSPTGPGLF; DNA: TGTGCCAGCAGCTCCCCAACAGGGCCCGGGCTTTTT
V: TRBV5-4; length: 14; D: NA; J: TRBJ1-2; size: NA; CDR3: CASSLGRTNYGYTF; DNA: TGTGCCAGCAGCTTGGGGAGAACTAACTATGGCTACACCTTC
V: TRBV11-2; length: 16; D: TRBD2; J: TRBJ2-1; size: NA; CDR3: CASTYRLAGFYNEQFF; DNA: TGTGCCAGCACCTATCGACTAGCGGGATTCTACAATGAGCAGTTCTTC
V: TRBV29-1; length: 12; D: NA; J: TRBJ1-1; size: NA; CDR3: CTSTYMNTEAFF; DNA: TGCACCTCGACATACATGAACACTGAAGCTTTCTTT
V: TRBV25-1; length: 15; D: TRBD1; J: TRBJ1-2; size: few; CDR3: CASSPLGQGSYGYTF; DNA: TGTGCCAGCAGTCCTCTGGGACAGGGAAGCTATGGCTACACCTTC
V: TRBV5-5; length: 14; D: NA; J: TRBJ1-3; size: few; CDR3: CASSLGGSGNTIYF; DNA: TGTGCCAGCAGCTTAGGAGGATCTGGAAACACCATATATTTT
V: TRBV18; length: 14; D: NA; J: TRBJ1-5; size: few; CDR3: CASSLDQASRPQHF; DNA: TGTGCCAGCTCACTAGACCAGGCGTCAAGGCCCCAGCATTTT